This TCR beta chain was identified during a study of T cell repertoires in cytomegalovirus infection. Study at large: Signatures in public TCR beta sequences pointed to both CMV infection and matching HLA type. Study-level findings and limits: Dominating the ex vivo response were HLA-C-restricted CMV-specific TCR beta clonotypes. The cumulative frequency of public TCR beta families distinguished individuals who carried CMV together with the relevant HLA.

The CDR3 has 14 amino acids. The V gene lost 3 bases and the J gene lost 9 bases, with 14 bases spanning the gap. Germline V lookup: CDR1 MNHNS, CDR2 SASEGT. MiXCR, run by TCRdb on the reads, gives a single entry per CDR3 protein. The sample records about 310,000 distinct CDR3 sequences, 15% to 20% being singletons. This clonotype occurred many times. Its cognate antigen is unknown. The source of this sequence is a human donor in good health (CMV status not recorded). Some clones in this sample may be carry-over from other donors' samples. The sequencing input was PBMCs. The chain carries TRBV6-1 and TRBJ1-4, with unresolved D. The CDR3 protein is CASSEDRLMKKLFF. CDR3 bases: TGTGCCAGCAGTGAGGACCGCCTAATGAAAAAACTGTTTTTT.